This T cell receptor beta chain was profiled in a study of Graves' ophthalmopathy and Graves' hyperthyroidism (dated by TCRdb to the late 2010s). Study-level background: Peripheral blood was collected at initial diagnosis, before any treatment. To tell Graves' ophthalmopathy apart from Graves' hyperthyroidism, and to predict which patients would progress to ophthalmopathy, the study relied on TCR beta repertoire signatures. In total, 135 blood samples were TCR-sequenced: roughly 45 ophthalmopathy, 80 or so hyperthyroidism and about 17 hyperthyroidism-to-ophthalmopathy patients. A discovery set of 100 or so patients (around 44 ophthalmopathy, 57 stable hyperthyroidism) was enrolled to explore V-J signatures distinguishing ophthalmopathy from hyperthyroidism. An independent validation cohort was composed of some 19 hyperthyroidism patients and 17 patients who later progressed from hyperthyroidism to ophthalmopathy. T-cell repertoires of thyroid tissue and blood were compared in over five hyperthyroidism patients. Following sample collection, hyperthyroidism patients were given methimazole at a starting dose of 30 mg daily, and ophthalmopathy patients were given high-dose intravenous methylprednisolone. Study-wide conclusions, independent of this receptor: Ophthalmopathy was separated from stable hyperthyroidism by the 13-signature model with more than 85% sensitivity and around 81% specificity in cross-validation and with 80%/75% in the test set. In validation, the model predicted ophthalmopathy progression with more than 70% sensitivity and roughly 78% specificity; eleven to twelve predicted patients were CT-confirmed with GO in a median of 6.5 months. Most expanded thyroid clonotypes with a frequency above 0.001 also appeared in blood, which suggests that blood repertoires may reflect the immune response in the thyroid. Sample size was not predetermined statistically, and investigators were not blinded to group allocation.

Here V drops 6 bases and J drops 2 bases, and the junction holds 4 bases not matched to any gene. CDR1 and CDR2, per the germline V gene, are SNHLY and FYNNEI. The CDR3, cysteine through phenylalanine, is 13 amino acids long. The read is trimmed to its CDR3 DNA, 39 bases read in frame from base 1. TCR beta CDR3 regions were amplified from RNA transcripts for repertoire sequencing. A first-round RT-PCR used HTBI primers with the Qiagen OneStep RT-PCR kit, followed by a second-round multiplex PCR, size selection and purification. Sequencing of the libraries was carried out on an Illumina HiSeq2000 in paired-end mode with 100 bp reads. As for how the authors treated the data: SOAPnuke was used to process the reads, removing any read that contained adapters or uncalled bases, had a mean Phred below 15, or lacked an exact match to the constant primer or identifier. COPE v1.2.5 was used to merge high-quality paired reads. Each unique nucleotide sequence was defined as a clonotype, and clonotypes were aligned to IMGT TRB V, D and J references with MiTCR v1.1. Analysis was restricted to V-J combinations with a frequency above 0.0001, which covered roughly 99% of repertoires. For each V-J combination, a TCR clonal expansion and chaos score was defined as F50 clonal expansion divided by the chaos observed in the TCRdist matrix. Features were reduced by Welch's t-statistics and random forest to around 13 V-J combinations, which fed a naive Bayes classifier. The similarity between thyroid and blood repertoires was quantified using the Morisita-Horn index. TCRdb applied fastp at Q25 and MiXCR to the public reads, then kept only in-frame beta chains. Rows with a matching CDR3 protein are joined into one entry that keeps the most common DNA and genes. The V and J calls reflect TCRdb's pipeline rather than the authors' work. The sample has some 250,000 distinct CDR3 sequences on record, about 47% of them singletons. Around 47% of the sample comes from the top ten.

The ophthalmopathy patients had moderately to severely active disease, with a Clinical Activity Score of 3 or higher, a NOSPECS grade of 4 or higher, and a disease duration of less than 3 months. Anyone with other autoimmune diseases, uncontrolled infections, pregnancy or lactation was excluded from the study. Clinical symptoms, serum thyroxine, TRAb, thyroid ultrasound and orbital computed tomography were used for diagnosis. PBMCs were isolated from around 10 ml of fresh peripheral blood by Ficoll-Paque density gradient centrifugation. Total RNA was extracted using Trizol reagent, and RNA quality was checked on an Agilent 2100 Bioanalyzer. In the case of this clonotype: No cognate antigen has been identified for it. No base qualities exist here, and no much larger clone lies one base off it.

The rearranged segments are TRBV2 and TRBJ2-7, with 7 central nucleotides matching TRBD1. This sequence originates from an adult man with Graves' ophthalmopathy. The specimen was peripheral blood. The CDR3 protein: CASRQDRPYEQYF. The DNA is TGTGCCAGCAGACAGGACAGGCCCTACGAGCAGTACTTC. Reference TRBV2 and TRBJ2-7 genes cover what lies past the CDR3, so the full variable domain is EPEVTQTPSHQVTQMGQEVILRCVPISNHLYFYWYRQILGQKVEFLVSFYNNEISEKSEIFDDQFSVERPDGSNFTLKIRSTKLEDSAMYFCASRQDRPYEQYFGPGTRLTVT.